This T cell receptor beta chain is from a study of cytomegalovirus exposure and HLA in healthy donors. Regarding this clone: The antigen is unknown.

Primers included in the PCR were 60 Vbeta and 13 Jbeta primers. Produced via immunoSEQ multiplex PCR; TCRdb's table is partial and in-frame only. The data hold about 210,000 clones, with roughly 77% observed a single time. Study-level points and caveats: TCR beta V- and J-gene trimming was later associated with a missense DCLRE1C variant. In a later analysis, TCR association rates varied by HLA locus: DRB1 most, HLA-C fewest.

Germline CDR1 is SNHLY and CDR2 is FYNNEI. This CDR3 contains 13 residues. The V and J ends lost 2 bases and 3 bases respectively, with 7 bases between them. J is TRBJ1-1 and V is TRBV2, with D maybe TRBD1 (5 bases). The clonotype was recovered from a man aged 35 to 55 in good health and CMV-seropositive. Sample: PBMCs. DNA for the CDR3: TGTGCCAGCAGTGAACCGGGGGACACTGAAGCTTTCTTT. It translates to CASSEPGDTEAFF.